This entry concerns a single T cell receptor (beta chain). Antigen: not known. The source of the sample is a study of T cells in Graves' hyperthyroidism and ophthalmopathy. There were TCR beta CDR3 regions amplified from RNA transcripts. TCR CDR3 underwent first-round RT-PCR with the HTBI primer set. TCRdb processed the multiplex PCR reads anew with MiXCR; each CDR3 protein has one entry. The sample shows nearly 750,000 distinct CDR3 sequences, about 35% of them seen only once. Overall study results and limits: Peripheral blood also featured most of the thyroid clonotypes expanded above 0.001.

Diagnoses rested on clinical symptoms, serum thyroxine and TRAb, thyroid ultrasound and orbital computed tomography. The CDR3 runs 15 residues. V was shortened by 4 bases and J by 2 bases, with 14 bases between the two germline ends. This chain joins TRBV12-3 or TRBV12-4 and TRBJ1-1; D is unclear. Sequenced material: blood. The source is a woman aged 40-49 years with Graves' hyperthyroidism. CDR3 sequence: CASSSAGGDNTEAFF. The CDR3 nucleotides read TGTGCCAGCAGTTCTGCGGGAGGTGATAACACTGAAGCTTTCTTT.